The 21 T cell receptor beta chains below were found in one sample sequenced in a study of siplizumab effects on memory and regulatory T cells. TCRdb keeps only in-frame clones here, not all; method: immunoSEQ multiplex PCR. The sample lists about 52,000 clones, 95% to 98% occurring once. Sequencing was carried out using naive CD4+ T cells sorted from blood. These receptors originate from a human donor in good health.

The gene calls are TRBV19 and TRBJ1-5; 8 bases match TRBD1. Germline CDR1 and CDR2: LNHDA and SQIVND (reference sequence). The CDR3 extends over 18 amino acids. Trimming at V came to 1 base and at J to 7 bases, leaving 15 bases not matched to a gene. The chain's CDR3 is CASSIGVGRDRGPQPQHF. DNA of the CDR3: TGTGCCAGTAGTATAGGGGTAGGCCGAGACAGGGGTCCACAGCCCCAGCATTTT.

The rearrangement uses TRBV29-1 and TRBJ2-1; no reliable D call. Germline V CDR1 and CDR2: SQVTM, ANQGSEA. Trimming took 3 bases from V and 8 from J, leaving 11 bases between them. The CDR3 is 12 amino acids. In DNA form, the CDR3 reads TGCAGCGTTGACTCCCTTAGGTATGAGCAGTTCTTC. Protein: CSVDSLRYEQFF.

The gene calls are TRBV5-6 and TRBJ2-7; D possibly corresponds to TRBD1 (5 bases). Germline values: CDR1 SGHDT, CDR2 YYEEEE. V lost 1 base and J 6 bases, leaving 17 bases between the germline ends. The CDR3 spans 15 residues. The CDR3 sequence: CASSLSLGLFVEQYF. For the CDR3, the DNA is TGTGCCAGCAGCTTGTCCCTGGGGCTTTTCGTCGAGCAGTACTTC. Combining the CDR3 with reference TRBV5-6 and TRBJ2-7 gives the whole variable domain DAGVTQSPTHLIKTRGQQVTLRCSPKSGHDTVSWYQQALGQGPQFIFQYYEEEERQRGNFPDRFSGHQFPNYSSELNVNALLLGDSALYLCASSLSLGLFVEQYFGPGTRLTVT.

This chain links TRBV4-2 with TRBJ2-7; D is unclear. The CDR3 sequence is 16 residues long. Trimming removed 4 bases at V and 0 bases at J, with 16 bases between. Germline CDR1 LGHNA, CDR2 YNFKEQ. In nucleotides, the CDR3 is TGTGCCAGCAGCCCCCGGGTCGTTTTTTTCTCCTACGAGCAGTACTTC. Amino acid sequence: CASSPRVVFFSYEQYF.

V is TRBV30 and J is TRBJ1-1, with TRBD1 matching 7 bases. The CDR3 extends over 15 amino acids. CDR1 and CDR2 (germline): GTSNPN, SVGIG (reference sequence). V dropped 0 bases and J dropped 4; count of bases not matched to a gene: 8. The CDR3 is CAWSVLYRGGTEAFF. In DNA, the CDR3 is TGTGCCTGGAGTGTACTTTACAGGGGAGGCACTGAAGCTTTCTTT.

The V call is TRBV11-3, the J call TRBJ2-5, with D uncertain. Trimming cost V 1 base and J 2 bases, with 5 bases left between them. Per the germline V gene, CDR1 is SGHNT and CDR2 is YENEEA. The CDR3 runs 13 residues. This chain's CDR3 is CASSLGQQETQYF. The CDR3 DNA is TGTGCCAGCAGCTTAGGGCAGCAAGAGACCCAGTACTTC.

J is TRBJ2-3 and V is TRBV5-4, with 7 bases matching TRBD2. V dropped 7 bases and J dropped 1; count of bases not matched to a gene: 6. This CDR3 comprises 14 residues. Germline lookup yields CDR1 SGHNT and CDR2 YYREEE (reference sequence). The CDR3 region is CASSIRGGTDTQYF. The CDR3, as DNA: TGTGCCAGCTCTATTCGGGGGGGCACAGATACGCAGTATTTT.

The chain carries TRBV30 and TRBJ2-5; 10 bases line up with TRBD2. The CDR3 totals 15 residues. The germline V gene encodes CDR1 GTSNPN and CDR2 SVGIG (reference sequence). The J segment lost 1 base and the V segment lost 4 bases, leaving 6 bases of the junction unmatched. The CDR3: CAWNGLAGAQETQYF. The CDR3 DNA reads TGTGCCTGGAATGGTCTAGCGGGAGCCCAAGAGACCCAGTACTTC.

The V gene is TRBV7-6, the J gene TRBJ2-3; D is uncertain. V was clipped by 1 base and J by 6 bases, with 8 bases between them. Germline values: CDR1 SGHVS, CDR2 FNYEAQ. This CDR3 has 13 residues. CDR3 sequence reads: CASSLGFWDTQYF. The CDR3 DNA reads as TGTGCCAGCAGCTTAGGTTTTTGGGATACGCAGTATTTT.

The chain combines TRBV7-2 with TRBJ1-1; D remains unclear. Deletions cut 1 base from V and 1 base from J, with 7 bases between. There are 14 residues in the CDR3. Germline CDR1 and CDR2: SGHTA and FQGNSA. This CDR3 is CASSLVSTNTEAFF. CDR3 nucleotides: TGTGCCAGCAGCTTAGTCTCAACGAACACTGAAGCTTTCTTT.

The chain employs TRBV10-3 and TRBJ2-7, with TRBD2 matching over 10 bases. This CDR3 has 15 amino acids. The germline V gene has CDR1 ENHRY and CDR2 SYGVKD. Unmatched junction bases numbered 9, after V lost 10 bases and J lost 0 bases. CDR3: CATGRTSGSSYEQYF. The DNA of the CDR3 is TGTGCCACCGGCCGGACTAGCGGCAGCTCCTACGAGCAGTACTTC.

V usage is TRBV5-1 and J usage is TRBJ1-1; 8 bases are a match to TRBD1. The CDR3 extends over 12 amino acids. Germline CDR1 is SGHRS and CDR2 is YFSETQ. V gave up 5 bases and J gave up 7 bases; unmatched junction bases: 4. The CDR3 protein is CASRTGEGEAFF. CDR3 in DNA: TGCGCCAGCAGGACAGGGGAGGGTGAAGCTTTCTTT.

The J gene is TRBJ2-7, the V gene TRBV5-4; 9 bases agree with TRBD1. The V segment lost 3 bases and the J segment 7 bases; nucleotides outside the gene matches: 5. The CDR3 consists of 13 residues. Germline values: CDR1 SGHNT, CDR2 YYREEE (reference sequence). Here the CDR3 reads CASSSIGQGEQYF. DNA for the CDR3: TGTGCCAGCAGCTCCATAGGACAGGGGGAGCAGTACTTC. Complete variable domain (other parts from reference TRBV5-4 and TRBJ2-7): ETGVTQSPTHLIKTRGQQVTLRCSSQSGHNTVSWYQQALGQGPQFIFQYYREEENGRGNFPPRFSGLQFPNYSSELNVNALELDDSALYLCASSSIGQGEQYFGPGTRLTVT.

This chain connects TRBV30 to TRBJ1-3; D gene uncertain. Germline V gene sequence: CDR1 GTSNPN, CDR2 SVGIG (reference sequence). This CDR3 is built from 14 residues. Trimming pared 5 bases from V and 0 bases from J, leaving 11 bases between. As DNA, the CDR3 is TGTGCCTGGGTAAGACGGAGCTCTGGAAACACCATATATTTT. Translating gives CAWVRRSSGNTIYF.

The V gene is TRBV6-6, the J gene TRBJ1-1; a possible D gene is TRBD1 (6 bases). Germline lookup yields CDR1 MNHNY and CDR2 SVGAGI (reference sequence). V dropped 5 bases and J dropped 1 base, with 8 bases sitting between them. This CDR3 region has 13 residues. The CDR3: CASSKTGNTEAFF. For the CDR3, the DNA is TGTGCCAGCAGTAAGACAGGGAACACTGAAGCTTTCTTT.

The chain has TRBV10-3 and TRBJ1-3; tentative D call: TRBD1 (5 bases). Germline CDR1 reads ENHRY; CDR2 reads SYGVKD. The CDR3 extends over 15 amino acids. Trimming stripped 4 bases from V and 0 bases from J, with 10 bases between. CDR3 sequence (DNA): TGTGCCATCAGTGGCGGAGGGACCTCTGGAAACACCATATATTTT. This sequence encodes CAISGGGTSGNTIYF.

The chain carries TRBV7-2 and TRBJ2-3; possible D gene TRBD2, 6 bases. The CDR3 has 12 amino acids. Trimming removed 5 bases at V and 6 bases at J, with 9 bases between. Germline lookup yields CDR1 SGHTA and CDR2 FQGNSA. Here the CDR3 DNA reads TGTGCCAGCAGCGATGGGAGGGATACGCAGTATTTT. This translates into CASSDGRDTQYF.

As to this clone: Other nucleotide sequences from this sample produce the same CDR3. The chain has TRBV18 and TRBJ1-5; D remains ambiguous. The CDR3 is made up of 13 amino acids. Trimming pared 6 bases from V and 1 base from J, leaving 7 bases between. The germline gives CDR1 KGHSH, CDR2 LQKENI. The CDR3 coding sequence is TGTGCCAGCTCCCCGCGAAGCAATCAGCCCCAGCATTTT. Amino acid sequence: CASSPRSNQPQHF.

The CDR3 coding sequence is TGTGCCAGCAGTGAAAGGACGATCTCTGGAAACACCATATATTTT. Protein sequence: CASSERTISGNTIYF. This rearrangement joins TRBV28 to TRBJ1-3; D is uncertain. Per the germline V gene, CDR1 is MDHEN and CDR2 is SYDVKM. Between the trimmed V and J ends, which lost 5 bases and 0 bases, there was a span of 11 bases. The CDR3 length is 15 residues.

The V call is TRBV28, the J call TRBJ1-6; D unresolved. CDR3 size: 13 residues. Looked up from germline, CDR1 is MDHEN and CDR2 is SYDVKM. The germline V and J ends were trimmed by 5 bases and 14 bases, with 16 bases remaining between them. The CDR3 loop reads CASSPPGFESLHF. The CDR3 DNA reads as TGTGCCAGCAGTCCACCCGGATTTGAGTCCCTCCACTTT.

The rearrangement links TRBV25-1 to TRBJ2-2, with 8 bases identical to TRBD2. Germline V gives CDR1 MGHDK, CDR2 SYGVNS. V gave up 11 bases and J gave up 6 bases; unmatched junction bases: 8. This CDR3 comprises 13 residues. CDR3 bases: TGTGCCGCAAGCGGGAGAGGGGCCGGGGAGCTGTTTTTT. Protein product: CAASGRGAGELFF.